Listed below are T cell receptor beta chains from one sample, sequenced in a study of blood T cell repertoires in COVID-19. Profiled with immunoSEQ multiplex PCR; TCRdb holds only in-frame clones, not every one. The sample carries 90,000 to 120,000 clones, 85% to 95% recorded once. Sequencing was done on a sample of peripheral blood. The receptor set was obtained from a woman in her 30s with acute or convalescent COVID-19. Each CDR3 is given with its conserved first and last residue. A D gene is named only where the DNA matches it firmly. Expanded clones get a size class; other rows say once, few or many, or leave the size out.

CDR3 protein	CDR3 DNA	D gene	V gene	J gene	clone size
CASSRDSNEQFF	TGCGCCAGCAGCAGGGACTCCAATGAGCAGTTCTTC	.	TRBV5-1	TRBJ2-1	.
CASSPGTGGNQPQHF	TGCGCCAGCAGCCCAGGGACAGGGGGGAATCAGCCCCAGCATTTT	TRBD1	TRBV5-1	TRBJ1-5	.
CAISGGDGYTDTQYF	TGTGCCATCAGTGGGGGGGACGGATACACAGATACGCAGTATTTT	.	TRBV10-3	TRBJ2-3	once
CASGPRGLGYTF	TGTGCCAGCGGACCCAGGGGGCTTGGCTACACCTTC	.	TRBV21-1	TRBJ1-2	.
CASSQGTGVAGYTF	TGTGCCAGCAGCCAAGGGACAGGGGTCGCTGGCTACACCTTC	TRBD1	TRBV3-1/TRBV3-2	TRBJ1-2	.
CASSQDWTSRYEQYF	TGTGCCAGCAGCCAAGATTGGACTAGCCGGTACGAGCAGTACTTC	TRBD2	TRBV3-1/TRBV3-2	TRBJ2-7	once
CASSLSDRGQPQHF	TGTGCCAGCAGTTTATCAGACCGCGGGCAGCCCCAGCATTTT	.	TRBV28	TRBJ1-5	.
CASSESQGINEQFF	TGTGCCAGCAGTGAATCGCAGGGAATCAATGAGCAGTTCTTC	.	TRBV25-1	TRBJ2-1	.
CASSHPGAGNTIYF	TGTGCCAGCAGCCATCCGGGGGCTGGAAACACCATATATTTT	.	TRBV14	TRBJ1-3	.
CASSQDFGYTEAFF	TGCGCCAGCAGCCAAGATTTCGGTTACACTGAAGCTTTCTTT	.	TRBV4-3	TRBJ1-1	.
CAWSAMGLRNINQPQHF	TGTGCCTGGAGTGCCATGGGACTACGGAATATCAATCAGCCCCAGCATTTT	.	TRBV30	TRBJ1-5	.
CASSLSGGRYNEQFF	TGTGCCAGCAGCCTTAGCGGGGGTCGATACAATGAGCAGTTCTTC	TRBD2	TRBV2	TRBJ2-1	.
CASYRPLRDINQPQHF	TGTGCCAGCTATAGACCTCTCCGGGACATAAATCAGCCCCAGCATTTT	.	TRBV27	TRBJ1-5	once
CASSPWTVTDTQYF	TGCGCCAGCAGCCCCTGGACAGTGACAGATACGCAGTATTTT	.	TRBV4-1	TRBJ2-3	.
CASSIRGTGRTGELFF	TGTGCCAGCAGTATTAGGGGGACAGGGAGGACCGGGGAGCTGTTTTTT	TRBD1	TRBV28	TRBJ2-2	.
CASSYRGPNTEAFF	TGTGCCAGCAGTTATAGGGGGCCCAACACTGAAGCTTTCTTT	TRBD1	TRBV6-5	TRBJ1-1	few
CASSFNPRTGFGQETQYF	TGTGCCAGCAGCTTTAACCCCAGGACAGGGTTCGGACAAGAGACCCAGTACTTC	TRBD1	TRBV7-8	TRBJ2-5	few
CASSSEGLYNEQFF	TGTGCCAGCAGCTCCGAGGGTTTATACAATGAGCAGTTCTTC	.	TRBV7-3	TRBJ2-1	.
CASSFRETRTYEQYF	TGTGCCAGCAGCTTTCGGGAGACGCGCACCTACGAGCAGTACTTC	.	TRBV5-4	TRBJ2-7	.
CAGRDRVGSPLHF	TGTGCCGGCAGAGACAGGGTCGGCTCACCCCTCCACTTT	TRBD1	TRBV28	TRBJ1-6	.
CASSLAVGGDYYTYEQYF	TGTGCCAGCAGCTTAGCTGTAGGGGGGGACTACTACACCTACGAGCAGTACTTC	.	TRBV7-2	TRBJ2-7	.
CASSLLDRASGYTF	TGTGCCAGCAGCCTCTTGGACAGGGCGAGTGGCTACACCTTC	TRBD1	TRBV14	TRBJ1-2	.
CASGPWGGEETQYF	TGTGCCAGCGGTCCCTGGGGGGGAGAAGAGACCCAGTACTTC	TRBD2	TRBV11-3	TRBJ2-5	.
CASHPGLATDTQYF	TGTGCCAGCCACCCGGGACTAGCGACAGATACGCAGTATTTT	TRBD2	TRBV5-4	TRBJ2-3	.
CASRPPGGSTEAFF	TGTGCCAGCAGACCCCCGGGTGGGAGCACTGAAGCTTTCTTT	.	TRBV7-9	TRBJ1-1	.
CASIWDRGGDTQYF	TGTGCCAGCATTTGGGACAGGGGAGGAGATACGCAGTATTTT	TRBD1	TRBV6-5	TRBJ2-3	.
CASSRAGSGSTEAFF	TGTGCCAGCAGTCGGGCGGGGTCGGGGAGCACTGAAGCTTTCTTT	.	TRBV28	TRBJ1-1	.
CATSDPTPTSGSVPGELFF	TGTGCCACCAGTGACCCGACCCCGACTAGCGGGAGTGTCCCCGGGGAGCTGTTTTTT	TRBD2	TRBV24-1	TRBJ2-2	.
CASSSISGNQPQHF	TGTGCCAGCAGTAGCATTAGCGGCAATCAGCCCCAGCATTTT	.	TRBV2	TRBJ1-5	.
CASSNRRGSAEQFF	TGTGCCAGCAGCAATAGAAGAGGTTCCGCTGAGCAGTTCTTC	.	TRBV7-2	TRBJ2-1	.
CASSGRERVGELFF	TGTGCCAGCAGCGGCCGGGAGCGTGTCGGGGAGCTGTTTTTT	.	TRBV9	TRBJ2-2	.
CASRSIGQALNYEQYF	TGTGCCAGCAGATCTATCGGACAGGCTCTAAACTACGAGCAGTACTTC	TRBD1	TRBV27	TRBJ2-7	.
CASSLTGLSYNEQFF	TGCGCCAGCAGCTTGACAGGGCTATCCTACAATGAGCAGTTCTTC	.	TRBV5-1	TRBJ2-1	.
CASSLVKAGAQETQYF	TGTGCCAGCAGCTTAGTTAAAGCAGGGGCACAAGAGACCCAGTACTTC	.	TRBV11-3	TRBJ2-5	.
CASSLGLAGVSDTQYF	TGTGCCAGCAGCTTAGGGCTAGCGGGAGTTTCGGATACGCAGTATTTT	TRBD2	TRBV7-3	TRBJ2-3	.
CASSQGQGSDEQFF	TGCGCCAGCAGCCAAGGACAGGGGAGCGATGAGCAGTTCTTC	TRBD1	TRBV4-3	TRBJ2-1	once
CAWSVVSSYNSPLHF	TGTGCCTGGAGTGTAGTGAGCTCCTATAATTCACCCCTCCACTTT	.	TRBV30	TRBJ1-6	.
CASSYAGATNEKLFF	TGTGCCAGCAGTTACGCAGGGGCAACTAATGAAAAACTGTTTTTT	.	TRBV6-5	TRBJ1-4	.
CASGLEGDQPQHF	TGTGCTAGTGGTTTGGAGGGGGACCAGCCCCAGCATTTT	.	TRBV12-5	TRBJ1-5	.
CASSLRVSESPTF	TGTGCCAGCAGCTTGCGGGTTTCGGAATCCCCCACCTTC	.	TRBV5-4	TRBJ1-2	.
CASSSVKSPLHF	TGTGCCAGCAGTTCGGTAAAGTCACCCCTCCACTTT	.	TRBV6-5	TRBJ1-6	.
CASSQLPSLYNSPLHF	TGTGCCAGCAGCCAACTCCCGAGCCTTTATAATTCACCCCTCCACTTT	.	TRBV3-1/TRBV3-2	TRBJ1-6	.
CASSSPGGRYGYTF	TGTGCCAGCAGTTCCCCGGGGGGTAGGTATGGCTACACCTTC	.	TRBV28	TRBJ1-2	.
CAISEYPGLTGGTNEKLFF	TGTGCCATCAGTGAGTACCCTGGCCTGACAGGGGGAACTAATGAAAAACTGTTTTTT	TRBD1	TRBV10-3	TRBJ1-4	few
CATTRRGGAYNEQFF	TGTGCCACCACCCGGAGGGGGGGCGCCTACAATGAGCAGTTCTTC	.	TRBV27	TRBJ2-1	.
CASSPGHLYGYTF	TGTGCCAGCAGTCCTGGCCATCTCTATGGCTACACCTTC	.	TRBV28	TRBJ1-2	.
CASSLGQLEKLFF	TGTGCCAGCAGTCTGGGACAGCTTGAAAAACTGTTTTTT	TRBD1	TRBV12-3/TRBV12-4	TRBJ1-4	.
CASSRRQGRETQYF	TGTGCCAGCAGCCGCAGACAGGGGAGAGAGACCCAGTACTTC	TRBD1	TRBV6-2/TRBV6-3	TRBJ2-5	.
CASSQTGTGELFF	TGTGCCAGCAGTCAGACAGGGACCGGGGAGCTGTTTTTT	TRBD1	TRBV28	TRBJ2-2	.
CASSPRSGDTQYF	TGTGCCAGCAGCCCCCGGAGCGGAGATACGCAGTATTTT	.	TRBV7-9	TRBJ2-3	.
CASSPNGRTGVNGYTF	TGTGCCAGCAGCCCAAACGGTCGGACAGGGGTAAACGGCTACACCTTC	TRBD1	TRBV7-2	TRBJ1-2	once
CASSLRSDAGLTYNEQFF	TGTGCCAGCAGCCTACGCTCCGACGCGGGACTAACCTACAATGAGCAGTTCTTC	TRBD2	TRBV9	TRBJ2-1	.
CASSLGRRPYEQYF	TGTGCCAGCAGCTTAGGGAGGAGACCCTACGAGCAGTACTTC	.	TRBV7-2	TRBJ2-7	once
CASSPGLLSSYNEQFF	TGTGCCAGCAGCCCGGGACTCTTGAGCTCCTACAATGAGCAGTTCTTC	.	TRBV11-3	TRBJ2-1	once
CASSSTGGVYEQYF	TGTGCCAGCAGCTCTACAGGGGGTGTTTACGAGCAGTACTTC	TRBD1	TRBV9	TRBJ2-7	once
CASSLDRGLTGELFF	TGCGCCAGCAGCTTGGACAGGGGGCTGACCGGGGAGCTGTTTTTT	TRBD1	TRBV5-1	TRBJ2-2	.
CSAIAGRTQYF	TGCAGTGCCATAGCGGGGCGTACGCAGTATTTT	TRBD2	TRBV20-1	TRBJ2-3	once
CASSLLGGRAFF	TGTGCCAGCAGTTTATTGGGGGGTCGAGCTTTCTTT	.	TRBV28	TRBJ1-1	.